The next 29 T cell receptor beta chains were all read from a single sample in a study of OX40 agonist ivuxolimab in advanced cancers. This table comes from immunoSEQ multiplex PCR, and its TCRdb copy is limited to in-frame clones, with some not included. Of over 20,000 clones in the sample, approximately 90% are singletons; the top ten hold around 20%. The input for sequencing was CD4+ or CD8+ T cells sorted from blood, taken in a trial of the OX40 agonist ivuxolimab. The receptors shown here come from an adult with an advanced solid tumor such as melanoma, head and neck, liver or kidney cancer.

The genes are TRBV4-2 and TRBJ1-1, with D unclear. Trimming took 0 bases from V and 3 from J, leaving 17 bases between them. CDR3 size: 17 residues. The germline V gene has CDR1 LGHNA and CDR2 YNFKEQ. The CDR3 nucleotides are TGTGCCAGCAGCCAAGATATAACTGTAACTCTGGACACTGAAGCTTTCTTT. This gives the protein CASSQDITVTLDTEAFF.

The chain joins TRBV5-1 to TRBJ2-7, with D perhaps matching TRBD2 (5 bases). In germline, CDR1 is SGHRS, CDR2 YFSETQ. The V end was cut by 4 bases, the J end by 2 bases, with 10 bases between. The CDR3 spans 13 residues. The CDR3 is CASSPGLTYEQYF. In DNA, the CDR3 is TGCGCCAGCAGCCCTGGACTGACCTACGAGCAGTACTTC.

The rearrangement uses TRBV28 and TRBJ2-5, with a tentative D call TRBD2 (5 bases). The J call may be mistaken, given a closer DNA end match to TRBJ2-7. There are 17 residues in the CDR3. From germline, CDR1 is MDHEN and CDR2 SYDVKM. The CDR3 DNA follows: TGTGCCAGCAGTTTATGCAAAGAGGGTCCTGTTTGCTACGAGCAGTACTTC. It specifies CASSLCKEGPVCYEQYF.

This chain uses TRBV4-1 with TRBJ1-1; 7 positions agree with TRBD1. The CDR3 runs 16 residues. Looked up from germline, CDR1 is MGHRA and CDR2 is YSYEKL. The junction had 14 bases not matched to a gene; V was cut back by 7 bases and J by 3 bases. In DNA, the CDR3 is TGCGCCAGCACCGGCGAGACAGGGCTGGCGGACACTGAAGCTTTCTTT. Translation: CASTGETGLADTEAFF.

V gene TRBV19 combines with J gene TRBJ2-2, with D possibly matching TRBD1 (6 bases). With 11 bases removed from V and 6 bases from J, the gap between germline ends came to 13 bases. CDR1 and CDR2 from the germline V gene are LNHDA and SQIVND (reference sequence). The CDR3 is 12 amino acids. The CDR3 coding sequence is TGTGCCCGGACAGCCCCCTCCGGGGAGCTGTTTTTT. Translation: CARTAPSGELFF.

In DNA, the CDR3 is TGTGCCAGCAGTCCGCCTTTTGGGGGGCACCTAACCTACGAGCAGTACTTC. This gives the protein CASSPPFGGHLTYEQYF. This chain links TRBV27 with TRBJ2-7; D is tentatively TRBD1 or TRBD2 (6 bases each). The germline V gene encodes CDR1 MNHEY and CDR2 SMNVEV (reference sequence). The length of the CDR3 is 17 residues. Trimming pared 5 bases from V and 2 bases from J, leaving 22 bases between.

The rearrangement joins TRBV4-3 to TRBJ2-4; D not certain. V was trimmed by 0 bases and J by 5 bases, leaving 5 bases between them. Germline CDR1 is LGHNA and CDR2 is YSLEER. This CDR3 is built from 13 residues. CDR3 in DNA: TGCGCCAGCAGCCAAGATCCCGAAAACATTCAGTACTTC. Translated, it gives CASSQDPENIQYF.

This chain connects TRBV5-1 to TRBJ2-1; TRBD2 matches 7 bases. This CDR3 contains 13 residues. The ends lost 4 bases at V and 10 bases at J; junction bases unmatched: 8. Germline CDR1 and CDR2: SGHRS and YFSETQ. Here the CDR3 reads CASSRTSGVEQFF. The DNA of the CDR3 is TGCGCCAGCAGCCGGACTAGTGGCGTGGAGCAGTTCTTC.

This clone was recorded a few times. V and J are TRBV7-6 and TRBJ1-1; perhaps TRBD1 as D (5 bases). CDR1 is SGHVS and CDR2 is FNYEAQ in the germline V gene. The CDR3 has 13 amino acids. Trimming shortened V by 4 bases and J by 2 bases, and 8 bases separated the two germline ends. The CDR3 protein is CASSSQVNTEAFF. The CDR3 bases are TGTGCCAGCAGCTCACAGGTTAACACTGAAGCTTTCTTT.

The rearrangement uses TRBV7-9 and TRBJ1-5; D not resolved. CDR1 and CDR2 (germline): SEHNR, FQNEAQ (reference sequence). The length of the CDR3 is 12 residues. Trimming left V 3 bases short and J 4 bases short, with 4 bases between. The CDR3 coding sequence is TGTGCCAGCAGCTTGGGAAATCAGCCCCAGCATTTT. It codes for CASSLGNQPQHF.

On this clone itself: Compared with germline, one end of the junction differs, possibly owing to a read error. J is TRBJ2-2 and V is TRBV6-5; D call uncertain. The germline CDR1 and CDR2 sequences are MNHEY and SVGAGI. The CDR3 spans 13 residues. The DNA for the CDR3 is TGTGCCAGCAGTTACCACCCAGCCGGAGAGCTGTTTTTT. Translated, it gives CASSYHPAGELFF.

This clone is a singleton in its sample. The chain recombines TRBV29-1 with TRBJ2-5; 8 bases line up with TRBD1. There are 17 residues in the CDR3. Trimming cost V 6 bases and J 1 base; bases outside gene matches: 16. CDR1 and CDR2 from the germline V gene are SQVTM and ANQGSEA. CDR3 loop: CSVHKVGHRGVQETQYF. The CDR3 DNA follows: TGCAGCGTCCACAAGGTGGGCCACAGGGGGGTCCAAGAGACCCAGTACTTC.

The CDR3 spells CASSFGAGINQPQHF. CDR3 nucleotides: TGTGCCAGCAGTTTCGGGGCAGGGATCAATCAGCCCCAGCATTTT. The gene calls are TRBV28 and TRBJ1-5; possible D gene TRBD1, 5 bases. V was pared by 3 bases and J by 3 bases, with 12 bases between. This CDR3 region has 15 residues. Germline lookup yields CDR1 MDHEN and CDR2 SYDVKM.

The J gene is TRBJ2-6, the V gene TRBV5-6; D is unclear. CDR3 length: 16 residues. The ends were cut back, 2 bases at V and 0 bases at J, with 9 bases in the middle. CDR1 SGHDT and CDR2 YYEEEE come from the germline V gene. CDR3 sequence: CASSFMGFSGANVLTF. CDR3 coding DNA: TGTGCCAGCAGCTTCATGGGGTTCTCTGGGGCCAACGTCCTGACTTTC.

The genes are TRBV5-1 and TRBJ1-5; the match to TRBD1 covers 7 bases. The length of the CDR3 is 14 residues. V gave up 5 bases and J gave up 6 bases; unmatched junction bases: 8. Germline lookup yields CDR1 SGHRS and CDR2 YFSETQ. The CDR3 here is CASSARGGSQPQHF. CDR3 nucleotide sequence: TGCGCCAGCAGTGCTCGAGGGGGCAGTCAGCCCCAGCATTTT.

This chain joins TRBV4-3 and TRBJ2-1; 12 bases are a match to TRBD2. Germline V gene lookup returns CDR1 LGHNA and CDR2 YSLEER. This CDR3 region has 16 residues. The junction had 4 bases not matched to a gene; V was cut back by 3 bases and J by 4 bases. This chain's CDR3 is CASSHATSGGYNEQFF. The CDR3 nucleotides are TGCGCCAGCAGCCACGCGACTAGCGGGGGATACAATGAGCAGTTCTTC.

The CDR3 sequence: CASSLSVSYEQYF. The CDR3 DNA sequence: TGTGCCAGCAGTTTATCGGTATCCTACGAGCAGTACTTC. This rearrangement joins TRBV28 to TRBJ2-7; no reliable D call. V lost 1 base and J lost 1, with 5 bases in between. CDR1 is MDHEN, CDR2 SYDVKM, per germline. The CDR3 extends over 13 amino acids.

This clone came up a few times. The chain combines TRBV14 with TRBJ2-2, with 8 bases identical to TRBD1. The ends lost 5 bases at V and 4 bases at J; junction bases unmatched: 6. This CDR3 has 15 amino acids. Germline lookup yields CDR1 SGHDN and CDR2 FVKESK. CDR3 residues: CASSVQGALTGELFF. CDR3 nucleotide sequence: TGTGCCAGCAGCGTGCAGGGGGCCCTCACCGGGGAGCTGTTTTTT.

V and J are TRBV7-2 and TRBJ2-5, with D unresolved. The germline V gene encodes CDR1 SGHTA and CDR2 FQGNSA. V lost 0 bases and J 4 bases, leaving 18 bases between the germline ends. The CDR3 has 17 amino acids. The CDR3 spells CASSLALDMAARETQYF. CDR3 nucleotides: TGTGCCAGCAGCTTAGCCCTTGACATGGCCGCGCGAGAGACCCAGTACTTC.

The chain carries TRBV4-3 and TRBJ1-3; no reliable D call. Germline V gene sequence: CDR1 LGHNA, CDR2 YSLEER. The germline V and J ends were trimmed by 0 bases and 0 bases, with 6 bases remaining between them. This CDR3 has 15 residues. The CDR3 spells CASSQDLYSGNTIYF. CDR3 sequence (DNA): TGCGCCAGCAGCCAAGACCTCTACTCTGGAAACACCATATATTTT.

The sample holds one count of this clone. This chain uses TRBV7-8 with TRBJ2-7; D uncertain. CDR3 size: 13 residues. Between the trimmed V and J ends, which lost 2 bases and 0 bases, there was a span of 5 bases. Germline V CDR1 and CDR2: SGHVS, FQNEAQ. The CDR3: CASSLTNSYEQYF. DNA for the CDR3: TGTGCCAGCAGCTTAACAAACTCCTACGAGCAGTACTTC.

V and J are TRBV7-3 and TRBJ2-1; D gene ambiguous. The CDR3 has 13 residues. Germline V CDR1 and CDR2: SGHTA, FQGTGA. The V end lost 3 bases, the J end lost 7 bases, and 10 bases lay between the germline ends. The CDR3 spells CASSFGSTNEQFF. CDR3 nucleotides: TGTGCCAGCAGCTTTGGCAGCACTAATGAGCAGTTCTTC.

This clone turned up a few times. CDR3 nucleotide sequence: TGCGCCAGCAGCCAGGGGATAGGAGGGGACACGGGTCAGCCCCAGCATTTT. Amino acids: CASSQGIGGDTGQPQHF. The chain has TRBV4-3 and TRBJ1-5; a possible D gene is TRBD1 (6 bases). The CDR3 spans 17 residues. Between the trimmed V and J ends, which lost 3 bases and 6 bases, there was a span of 21 bases. Germline CDR1 reads LGHNA; CDR2 reads YSLEER.

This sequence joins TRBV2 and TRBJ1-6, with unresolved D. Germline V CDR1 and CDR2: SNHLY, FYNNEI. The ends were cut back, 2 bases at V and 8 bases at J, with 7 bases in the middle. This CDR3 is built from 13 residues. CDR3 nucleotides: TGTGCCAGCAGTGAACAGCCACATTCACCCCTCCACTTT. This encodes CASSEQPHSPLHF.

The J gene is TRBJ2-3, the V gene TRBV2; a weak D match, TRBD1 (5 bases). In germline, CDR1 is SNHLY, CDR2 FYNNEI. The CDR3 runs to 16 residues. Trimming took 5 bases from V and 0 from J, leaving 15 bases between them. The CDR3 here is CASSRFRQHSTDTQYF. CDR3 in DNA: TGTGCCAGCAGTCGTTTTCGACAGCACAGCACAGATACGCAGTATTTT. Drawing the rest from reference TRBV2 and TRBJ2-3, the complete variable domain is EPEVTQTPSHQVTQMGQEVILRCVPISNHLYFYWYRQILGQKVEFLVSFYNNEISEKSEIFDDQFSVERPDGSNFTLKIRSTKLEDSAMYFCASSRFRQHSTDTQYFGPGTRLTVL.

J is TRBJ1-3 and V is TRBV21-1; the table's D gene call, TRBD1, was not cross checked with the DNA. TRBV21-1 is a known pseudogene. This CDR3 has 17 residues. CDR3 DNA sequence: TGTGCCAGCAGCAACGGATCGACAGGGAGGACTGGAAACACCATATATTTT. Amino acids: CASSNGSTGRTGNTIYF.

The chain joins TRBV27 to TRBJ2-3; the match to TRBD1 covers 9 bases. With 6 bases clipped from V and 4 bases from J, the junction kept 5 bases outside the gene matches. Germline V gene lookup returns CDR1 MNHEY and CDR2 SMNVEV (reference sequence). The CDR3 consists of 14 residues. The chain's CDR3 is CASRDRGGPDTQYF. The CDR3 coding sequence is TGTGCCAGCAGGGACAGGGGTGGGCCAGATACGCAGTATTTT.

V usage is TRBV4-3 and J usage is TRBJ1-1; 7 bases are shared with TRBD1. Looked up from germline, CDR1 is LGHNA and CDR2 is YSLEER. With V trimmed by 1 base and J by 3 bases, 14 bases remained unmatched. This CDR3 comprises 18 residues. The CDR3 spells CASSQGRDSLRADTEAFF. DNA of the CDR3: TGCGCCAGCAGCCAAGGCCGGGACAGCCTACGCGCGGACACTGAAGCTTTCTTT.

CDR3 in amino acids: CASSRGQADNQPQHF. The CDR3 DNA sequence: TGTGCCAGCAGCCGAGGACAGGCAGACAATCAGCCCCAGCATTTT. The chain recombines TRBV7-9 with TRBJ1-5; 7 nucleotides agree with TRBD1. V lost 5 bases, J lost 3 bases, and 7 bases stayed unmatched. CDR3 length: 15 amino acids. Germline CDR1 is SEHNR and CDR2 is FQNEAQ (reference sequence).